These 8 T cell receptor beta chains came from one sample sequenced in a study of cytomegalovirus exposure and HLA in healthy donors. Primers: 60 Vbeta forward and 13 Jbeta reverse. Profiled with immunoSEQ multiplex PCR; TCRdb holds only in-frame clones, not every one. Among 130,000 to 150,000 clones listed, about three quarters were seen once. Sequencing was done on a sample of PBMCs. Receptors were obtained from a man younger than 35 in good health and CMV-seronegative.

The chain recombines TRBV11-2 with TRBJ2-3, with 9 bases that match TRBD2. This CDR3 has 17 amino acids. Germline V gives CDR1 SGHAT, CDR2 FQNNGV. V dropped 1 base and J dropped 10; count of bases not matched to a gene: 15. The CDR3 reads CASSLATAGGYVRPQYF. The CDR3 DNA is TGTGCCAGCAGCTTAGCAACAGCGGGAGGCTATGTGAGGCCGCAGTATTTT. Full variable domain (outside the CDR3, taken from reference TRBV11-2 and TRBJ2-3): EAGVAQSPRYKIIEKRQSVAFWCNPISGHATLYWYQQILGQGPKLLIQFQNNGVVDDSQLPKDRFSAERLKGVDSTLKIQPAKLEDSAVYLCASSLATAGGYVRPQYFGPGTRLTVL.

The V call is TRBV7-8, the J call TRBJ1-2; D not resolved. Trimming pared 1 base from V and 1 base from J, leaving 10 bases between. CDR3 length: 15 amino acids. Germline V gene lookup returns CDR1 SGHVS and CDR2 FQNEAQ. The DNA for the CDR3 is TGTGCCAGCAGCTTAGTTACAGCCAGTAACTATGGCTACACCTTC. This gives the protein CASSLVTASNYGYTF.

The gene calls are TRBV7-9 and TRBJ2-7; D is perhaps TRBD1 (6 bases). The germline gives CDR1 SEHNR, CDR2 FQNEAQ (reference sequence). The CDR3 contains 13 residues. The V gene lost 8 bases and the J gene lost 1 base, with 12 bases spanning the gap. The CDR3 DNA follows: TGTGCCAGCCTGGTGACAGGTTCCTACGAGCAGTACTTC. Translated, it gives CASLVTGSYEQYF.

This chain links TRBV28 with TRBJ2-7, with TRBD2 identical over 14 bases. V lost 3 bases to trimming and J lost 3 bases; unmatched junction nucleotides: 4. This CDR3 region has 16 residues. Per the germline V gene, CDR1 is MDHEN and CDR2 is SYDVKM. The CDR3 sequence is CASSFSGLAGVYEQYF. For the CDR3, the DNA is TGTGCCAGCAGTTTCTCGGGACTAGCGGGAGTCTACGAGCAGTACTTC.

CDR3 protein: CATSFTAGTGGAFF. The CDR3 region has the DNA TGCGCCACCTCCTTCACAGCCGGGACAGGGGGAGCTTTCTTT. The chain is built from TRBV5-1 and TRBJ1-1; 11 nucleotides match TRBD1. This CDR3 region has 14 residues. Germline loops: CDR1 SGHRS, CDR2 YFSETQ. The junction had 14 bases not matched to a gene; V was cut back by 9 bases and J by 10 bases.

The chain joins TRBV25-1 to TRBJ1-2, with 7 bases lining up with TRBD1. The V gene's germline CDR1 is MGHDK and CDR2 SYGVNS. This CDR3 has 14 residues. Germline trimming cut 4 bases from V and 3 bases from J; bases unmatched to any gene: 5. The CDR3: CASSGLGTDYGYTF. CDR3 DNA sequence: TGTGCCAGCAGTGGGCTAGGGACAGACTATGGCTACACCTTC.

In this sample, this clone turned up a few times. The chain has TRBV12-5 and TRBJ2-3; D is possibly TRBD2 (5 bases). Trimming took 1 base from V and 5 from J, leaving 7 bases between them. CDR1 LGHNT and CDR2 FRNRAP come from the germline V gene. This CDR3 spans 13 amino acids. CDR3 sequence reads: CASGLEAGDTQYF. The CDR3 DNA reads as TGTGCTAGTGGTTTGGAGGCGGGAGATACGCAGTATTTT.

This clone has only a few counts. V usage is TRBV28 and J usage is TRBJ2-5; no clear D. The V gene's germline CDR1 is MDHEN and CDR2 SYDVKM. This CDR3 is 12 amino acids long. V lost 10 bases and J 5 bases, leaving 14 bases between the germline ends. CDR3 coding DNA: TGTGCCACCCAACTAAACCGGGAGACCCAGTACTTC. This encodes CATQLNRETQYF.